This is a list of T cell receptor beta chains from one sample in a study of blood T cell repertoires in COVID-19. Profiling relied on immunoSEQ multiplex PCR, and the TCRdb table lists in-frame clones only, not all of them. The table lists about 200,000 clones, around nine tenths of them singletons, with about 3% in the top ten. Input material: peripheral blood. These receptors originate from a man in his sixties with acute or convalescent COVID-19. Each CDR3 is given with its conserved first and last residue. Each record gives: CDR3 length, clone size, D gene, J gene, V gene, CDR3 protein, CDR3 DNA. The D gene is left open where the match is weak. Size tells how often a clone was seen (once, few, many) or the class of an expanded clone, and some rows leave it out.

15 | . | . | TRBJ2-3 | TRBV9 | CASSVGGQSTDTQYF | TGTGCCAGCAGCGTAGGGGGGCAGAGCACAGATACGCAGTATTTT
15 | . | . | TRBJ2-1 | TRBV9 | CASSVATGGQNEQFF | TGTGCCAGCAGCGTAGCTACCGGGGGGCAGAATGAGCAGTTCTTC
14 | . | . | TRBJ2-5 | TRBV2 | CASRSRGMSETQYF | TGTGCCAGCCGTAGCCGGGGAATGTCAGAGACCCAGTACTTC
15 | . | TRBD2 | TRBJ2-1 | TRBV4-3 | CASSVLAGGPNEQFF | TGCGCCAGCAGCGTACTAGCGGGGGGGCCGAATGAGCAGTTCTTC
15 | . | . | TRBJ2-1 | TRBV25-1 | CASSPSRGRDNEQFF | TGTGCCAGCAGCCCCTCCAGGGGCAGAGACAATGAGCAGTTCTTC
17 | . | TRBD2 | TRBJ2-2 | TRBV27 | CASSLSQRGGYTGELFF | TGTGCCAGCAGTCTCTCGCAGCGGGGGGGCTACACCGGGGAGCTGTTTTTT
15 | . | TRBD2 | TRBJ2-5 | TRBV28 | CASSRLAGGLETQYF | TGTGCCAGCAGTCGACTAGCGGGGGGGCTAGAGACCCAGTACTTC
13 | . | TRBD1 | TRBJ2-7 | TRBV10-2 | CASTPRDRDEQYF | TGCGCCAGCACCCCCAGGGACAGAGACGAGCAGTACTTC
16 | . | . | TRBJ2-4 | TRBV7-8 | CASRERGSVTKNIQYF | TGTGCCAGCAGAGAGCGAGGGTCGGTTACCAAAAACATTCAGTACTTC
14 | . | TRBD2 | TRBJ2-3 | TRBV24-1 | CASQTSGATDTQYF | TGTGCCAGTCAGACTAGCGGGGCCACAGATACGCAGTATTTT
13 | . | TRBD1 | TRBJ2-7 | TRBV6-5 | CASAGQGPYEQYF | TGTGCCAGCGCGGGACAGGGTCCCTACGAGCAGTACTTC
15 | . | TRBD1 | TRBJ2-7 | TRBV5-4 | CASTQGQGGLGEQYF | TGTGCCAGCACCCAGGGACAGGGAGGGCTAGGCGAGCAGTACTTC
14 | . | TRBD1 | TRBJ2-7 | TRBV15 | CATRKDRGNYEQYF | TGTGCCACCAGGAAGGACAGGGGGAACTACGAGCAGTACTTC
12 | . | TRBD2 | TRBJ2-5 | TRBV30 | CAWSAGGETQYF | TGTGCCTGGAGTGCGGGGGGAGAGACCCAGTACTTC
17 | . | . | TRBJ1-1 | TRBV5-4 | CASSLAGQGGMNTEAFF | TGTGCCAGCAGCTTGGCCGGGCAGGGTGGAATGAACACTGAAGCTTTCTTT
13 | . | TRBD1 | TRBJ2-2 | TRBV30 | CAGNKQGPGELFF | TGTGCCGGGAACAAACAGGGGCCTGGGGAGCTGTTTTTT
17 | . | TRBD2 | TRBJ2-4 | TRBV10-2 | CASSESSLAGTKNIQYF | TGCGCCAGCAGTGAGTCTTCCCTAGCGGGGACCAAAAACATTCAGTACTTC
11 | . | . | TRBJ2-5 | TRBV25-1 | CASISQETQYF | TGTGCCAGCATCAGCCAAGAGACCCAGTACTTC
13 | . | . | TRBJ1-3 | TRBV12-3/TRBV12-4 | CASSFSAGNTIYF | TGTGCCAGCAGTTTTAGTGCTGGAAACACCATATATTTT
15 | . | . | TRBJ1-2 | TRBV6-5 | CASSSGSTGIYGYTF | TGTGCCAGCAGTTCGGGGAGCACAGGGATCTATGGCTACACCTTC
12 | once | TRBD2 | TRBJ2-1 | TRBV19 | CASSPGRAEQFF | TGTGCCAGTAGCCCTGGGAGGGCTGAGCAGTTCTTC
15 | . | . | TRBJ1-2 | TRBV4-3 | CASSQDEGVSYGYTF | TGCGCCAGCAGCCAAGATGAGGGGGTGAGCTATGGCTACACCTTC
14 | . | . | TRBJ1-5 | TRBV19 | CASSRNRNNQPQHF | TGTGCCAGTAGTCGAAACAGGAACAATCAGCCCCAGCATTTT
15 | . | . | TRBJ2-7 | TRBV11-3 | CASSLEETSFHEQYF | TGTGCCAGCAGCTTAGAAGAAACTAGCTTCCACGAGCAGTACTTC
15 | . | TRBD2 | TRBJ2-1 | TRBV7-3 | CASSLRGGAYNEQFF | TGTGCCAGCAGCTTAAGGGGGGGTGCCTACAATGAGCAGTTCTTC
14 | . | . | TRBJ2-5 | TRBV23-1 | CASSQSSYQETQYF | TGCGCCAGCAGTCAATCTTCGTACCAAGAGACCCAGTACTTC
14 | . | . | TRBJ2-3 | TRBV25-1 | CASSERLGTDTQYF | TGTGCCAGCAGTGAACGACTGGGCACAGATACGCAGTATTTT
15 | . | TRBD2 | TRBJ2-3 | TRBV27 | CASGTRLAGTDTQYF | TGTGCCAGCGGAACAAGACTAGCGGGCACAGATACGCAGTATTTT
16 | . | TRBD2 | TRBJ2-1 | TRBV9 | CASSVAGGGALNEQFF | TGTGCCAGCAGCGTAGCTGGCGGGGGGGCACTCAATGAGCAGTTCTTC
13 | . | . | TRBJ1-6 | TRBV14 | CASSRAGNSPLHF | TGTGCCAGCAGCAGGGCAGGGAACTCACCCCTCCACTTT
18 | . | . | TRBJ2-7 | TRBV7-6 | CASSPFGGGEAMTYEQYF | TGTGCCAGCAGCCCCTTCGGAGGGGGCGAAGCTATGACCTACGAGCAGTACTTC